The 14 T cell receptor beta chains in this list originate from one sample, sequenced in a study of long-term antiretroviral therapy in people with HIV. Assay version v3.0 of immunoSEQ was used, and it was run at survey level. TCRdb keeps only in-frame clones here, not all; method: immunoSEQ multiplex PCR. The table includes roughly 20,000 clones, less than 90% detected once. Sequenced here: unsorted PBMCs, sampled 1.9 years after starting antiretroviral therapy. The origin of the receptors is a woman in her forties or fifties with HIV.

V usage is TRBV4-1 and J usage is TRBJ1-2, with D maybe TRBD1 (5 bases). CDR1 and CDR2 from the germline V gene are MGHRA and YSYEKL. CDR3 length: 15 residues. Trimming took off 0 bases at V and 6 bases at J, with 14 bases between the two ends. The CDR3 DNA reads as TGCGCCAGCAGCCAAGATCTTCGACAGAGCGATGGCTACACCTTC. It yields the protein CASSQDLRQSDGYTF.

The V call is TRBV2, the J call TRBJ2-2, with 9 bases identical to TRBD1. Germline CDR1 reads SNHLY; CDR2 reads FYNNEI. CDR3 length equals 15 residues. With 8 bases clipped from V and 5 bases from J, the junction kept 9 bases outside the gene matches. The DNA for the CDR3 is TGTGCCAGCGCCAACTTACAGGGGGCGACCGGGGAGCTGTTTTTT. Residues: CASANLQGATGELFF.

The chain is built from TRBV7-2 and TRBJ2-7; no clear D gene. This CDR3 is built from 15 residues. CDR1 is SGHTA, CDR2 FQGNSA, per germline. Trimming stripped 4 bases from V and 5 bases from J, with 18 bases between. Here the CDR3 reads CASSSRPAPGHEQYF. The CDR3 DNA follows: TGTGCCAGCAGCTCTCGCCCAGCCCCGGGCCACGAGCAGTACTTC.

This clone has just a few counts. The chain employs TRBV5-1 and TRBJ2-7; D call uncertain. This CDR3 is built from 13 residues. V was trimmed by 0 bases and J by 3 bases, leaving 7 bases between them. Germline V gene sequence: CDR1 SGHRS, CDR2 YFSETQ. In DNA, the CDR3 is TGCGCCAGCAGCTTGGCCACTATCTACGAGCAGTACTTC. Translated: CASSLATIYEQYF.

V and J are TRBV7-8 and TRBJ1-6; no clear D gene. Germline loops: CDR1 SGHVS, CDR2 FQNEAQ. V lost 0 bases to trimming and J lost 4 bases, with 7 bases between them. This CDR3 contains 15 residues. CDR3 DNA: TGTGCCAGCAGCTTAGCCCCCGGGTATAATTCACCCCTCCACTTT. It is translated as CASSLAPGYNSPLHF.

The J gene is TRBJ2-3, the V gene TRBV7-9; 9 bases align to TRBD2. This CDR3 region has 16 residues. CDR1 is SEHNR, CDR2 FQNEAQ, per germline (reference sequence). The V and J ends lost 5 bases and 4 bases, in that order; junction bases with no gene match: 10. This chain's CDR3 is CASSPKREAIPDTQYF. Written as DNA, the CDR3 is TGTGCCAGCAGCCCGAAGCGGGAGGCTATCCCAGATACGCAGTATTTT. Drawing the rest from reference TRBV7-9 and TRBJ2-3, the complete variable domain is DTGVSQNPRHKITKRGQNVTFRCDPISEHNRLYWYRQTLGQGPEFLTYFQNEAQLEKSRLLSDRFSAERPKGSFSTLEIQRTEQGDSAMYLCASSPKREAIPDTQYFGPGTRLTVL.

This clone has a handful of counts. The J gene is TRBJ1-3, the V gene TRBV28, with 9 bases lining up with TRBD1. The length of the CDR3 is 16 residues. The germline V gene has CDR1 MDHEN and CDR2 SYDVKM. V was pared by 3 bases and J by 3 bases, with 6 bases of the junction left unmatched. The CDR3 nucleotides read TGTGCCAGCAGTTTGGGGGGACAGGGCGGTGGAAACACCATATATTTT. This translates into CASSLGGQGGGNTIYF.

This rearrangement joins TRBV4-1 to TRBJ1-1; a possible D gene is TRBD1 (5 bases). The CDR3 runs 18 residues. The ends were cut back, 0 bases at V and 2 bases at J, with 19 bases in the middle. Germline CDR1 reads MGHRA; CDR2 reads YSYEKL. CDR3 in DNA: TGCGCCAGCAGCCAAGATCCTAGGGGATTGGGCCGAAACACTGAAGCTTTCTTT. This encodes CASSQDPRGLGRNTEAFF.

The chain has TRBV11-3 and TRBJ2-7; a possible D gene is TRBD2 (5 bases). Germline assignment: CDR1 SGHNT and CDR2 YENEEA. V gave up 1 base and J gave up 5 bases, with 9 bases separating them. This CDR3 has 13 residues. CDR3 sequence: CASSLVASDEQYF. CDR3 sequence (DNA): TGTGCCAGCAGCTTAGTAGCGTCGGACGAGCAGTACTTC. The full variable domain, rest sourced from reference TRBV11-3 and TRBJ2-7, is EAGVVQSPRYKIIEKKQPVAFWCNPISGHNTLYWYLQNLGQGPELLIRYENEEAVDDSQLPKDRFSAERLKGVDSTLKIQPAELGDSAVYLCASSLVASDEQYFGPGTRLTVT.

CDR3 protein: CASRQGEAFF. DNA for the CDR3: TGTGCCAGCAGACAGGGTGAAGCTTTCTTT. V is TRBV25-1 and J is TRBJ1-1, with TRBD1 as a possible D gene (6 bases). Germline V gives CDR1 MGHDK, CDR2 SYGVNS. V was cut by 6 bases and J by 7 bases, with 6 bases left in between. The CDR3 sequence is 10 residues long. The full variable domain, rest sourced from reference TRBV25-1 and TRBJ1-1, is EADIYQTPRYLVIGTGKKITLECSQTMGHDKMYWYQQDPGMELHLIHYSYGVNSTEKGDLSSESTVSRIRTEHFPLTLESARPSHTSQYLCASRQGEAFFGQGTRLTVV.

CDR3 nucleotides: TGCGCCAGCAGTGAGTCACCGGGGGCGCGGACTGAAGCTTTCTTT. This gives the protein CASSESPGARTEAFF. The chain employs TRBV10-1 and TRBJ1-1, with D possibly TRBD1 on 6 matching bases. The germline V gene has CDR1 WNHNN and CDR2 SYGVQD (reference sequence). CDR3 length: 15 amino acids. The germline V and J ends were trimmed by 0 bases and 5 bases, with 13 bases remaining between them.

V gene TRBV7-3 combines with J gene TRBJ1-2; 7 nucleotides match TRBD1. The CDR3 covers 15 residues. V shed 4 bases, J shed 0 bases, and the junction held 5 bases outside the gene matches. In germline, CDR1 is SGHTA, CDR2 FQGTGA. Here the CDR3 reads CASSWTGSSNYGYTF. The CDR3 region has the DNA TGTGCCAGCAGCTGGACAGGATCCTCTAACTATGGCTACACCTTC.

This sequence joins TRBV19 and TRBJ2-3, with a weak D call TRBD1 (6 bases). V lost 3 bases to trimming and J lost 3 bases, with 13 bases between them. The CDR3 runs to 15 residues. The germline V gene encodes CDR1 LNHDA and CDR2 SQIVND (reference sequence). The CDR3 DNA reads TGTGCCAGTAGTATGGCAGGGGCGAGGACAGATACGCAGTATTTT. Its translation is CASSMAGARTDTQYF.

The rearrangement joins TRBV18 to TRBJ2-7; 9 bases line up with TRBD1. V gave up 4 bases and J gave up 0 bases; unmatched junction bases: 4. This CDR3 is built from 15 residues. CDR1 and CDR2 (germline): KGHSH, LQKENI. Written as DNA, the CDR3 is TGTGCCAGCTCACACAGGGGGCGCCCCTCCTACGAGCAGTACTTC. It yields the protein CASSHRGRPSYEQYF.